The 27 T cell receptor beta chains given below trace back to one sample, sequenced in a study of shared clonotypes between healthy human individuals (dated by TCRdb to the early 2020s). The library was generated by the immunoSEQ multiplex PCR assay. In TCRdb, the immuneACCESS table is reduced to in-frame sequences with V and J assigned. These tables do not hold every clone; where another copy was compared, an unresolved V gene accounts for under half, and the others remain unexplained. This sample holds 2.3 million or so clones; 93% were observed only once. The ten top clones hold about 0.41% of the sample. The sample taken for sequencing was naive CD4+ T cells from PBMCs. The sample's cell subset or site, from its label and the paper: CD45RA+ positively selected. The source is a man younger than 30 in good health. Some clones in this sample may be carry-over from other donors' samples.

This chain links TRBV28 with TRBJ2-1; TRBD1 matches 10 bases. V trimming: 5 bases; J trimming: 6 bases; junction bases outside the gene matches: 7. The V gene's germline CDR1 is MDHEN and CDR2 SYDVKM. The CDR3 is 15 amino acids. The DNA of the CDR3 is TGTGCCAGCAGTCGAGGGGACAGGGGAAGCAATGAGCAGTTCTTC. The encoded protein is CASSRGDRGSNEQFF.

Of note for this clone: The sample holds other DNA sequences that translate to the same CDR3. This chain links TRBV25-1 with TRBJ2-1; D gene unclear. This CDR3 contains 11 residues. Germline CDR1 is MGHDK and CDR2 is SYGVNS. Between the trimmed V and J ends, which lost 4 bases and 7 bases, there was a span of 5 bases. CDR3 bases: TGTGCCAGCAGTGGATTGAATGAGCAGTTCTTC. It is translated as CASSGLNEQFF.

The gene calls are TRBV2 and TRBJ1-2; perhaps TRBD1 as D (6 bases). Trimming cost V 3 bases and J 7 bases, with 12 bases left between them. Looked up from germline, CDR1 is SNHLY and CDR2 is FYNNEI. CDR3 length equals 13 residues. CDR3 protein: CASSEQGIFGYTF. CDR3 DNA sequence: TGTGCCAGCAGTGAGCAGGGGATCTTTGGCTACACCTTC.

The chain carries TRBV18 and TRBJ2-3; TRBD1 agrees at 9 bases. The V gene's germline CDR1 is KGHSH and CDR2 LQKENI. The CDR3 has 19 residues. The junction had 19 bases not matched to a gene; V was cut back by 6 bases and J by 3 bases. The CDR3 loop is CASSPSSPGTGPRTDTQYF. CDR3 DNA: TGTGCCAGCTCGCCGAGCAGTCCCGGGACAGGGCCACGGACAGATACGCAGTATTTT.

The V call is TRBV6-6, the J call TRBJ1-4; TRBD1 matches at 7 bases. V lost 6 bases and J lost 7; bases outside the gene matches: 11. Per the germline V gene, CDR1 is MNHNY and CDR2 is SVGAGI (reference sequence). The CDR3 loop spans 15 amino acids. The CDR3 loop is CASRERAGGGEKLFF. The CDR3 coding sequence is TGTGCCAGCAGGGAGCGGGCAGGGGGTGGTGAAAAACTGTTTTTT.

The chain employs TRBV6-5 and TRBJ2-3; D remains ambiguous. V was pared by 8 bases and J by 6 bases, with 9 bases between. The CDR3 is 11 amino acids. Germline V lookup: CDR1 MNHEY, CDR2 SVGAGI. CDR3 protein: CASGSLDTQYF. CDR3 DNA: TGTGCCAGCGGGTCACTCGATACGCAGTATTTT.

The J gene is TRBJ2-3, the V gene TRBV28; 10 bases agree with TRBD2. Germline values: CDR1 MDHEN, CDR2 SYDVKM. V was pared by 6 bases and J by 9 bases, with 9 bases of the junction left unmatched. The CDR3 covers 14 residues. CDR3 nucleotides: TGTGCCAGCAGGCTAGCGGGAGCCGATCGGACGCAGTATTTT. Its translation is CASRLAGADRTQYF.

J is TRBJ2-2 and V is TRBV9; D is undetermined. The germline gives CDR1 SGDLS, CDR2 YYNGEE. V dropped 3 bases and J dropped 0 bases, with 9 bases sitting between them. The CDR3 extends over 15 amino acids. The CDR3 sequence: CASSADLTNTGELFF. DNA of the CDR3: TGTGCCAGCAGCGCGGACCTTACGAACACCGGGGAGCTGTTTTTT.

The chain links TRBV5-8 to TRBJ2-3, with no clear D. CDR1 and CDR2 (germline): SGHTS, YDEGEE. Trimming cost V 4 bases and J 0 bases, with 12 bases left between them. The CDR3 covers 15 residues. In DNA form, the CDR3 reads TGTGCCAGCAGCCCCCTCGGTTCTAGCACAGATACGCAGTATTTT. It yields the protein CASSPLGSSTDTQYF.

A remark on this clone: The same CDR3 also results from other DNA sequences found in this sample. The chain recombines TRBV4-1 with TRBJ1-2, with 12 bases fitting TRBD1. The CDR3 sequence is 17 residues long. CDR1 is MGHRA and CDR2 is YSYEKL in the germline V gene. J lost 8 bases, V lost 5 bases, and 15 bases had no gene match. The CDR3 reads CASSSPGQGAPGTGYTF. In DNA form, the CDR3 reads TGCGCCAGCAGCAGTCCGGGACAGGGGGCGCCCGGGACCGGCTACACCTTC.

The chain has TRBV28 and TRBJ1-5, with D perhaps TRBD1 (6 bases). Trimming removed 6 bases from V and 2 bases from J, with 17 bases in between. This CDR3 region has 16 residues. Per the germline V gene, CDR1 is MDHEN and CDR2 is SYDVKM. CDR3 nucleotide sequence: TGTGCCAGCAGCTACACAGGGTTAGGAGGCAATCAGCCCCAGCATTTT. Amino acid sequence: CASSYTGLGGNQPQHF.

The CDR3 region has the DNA TGTGCCAGCAGTGAATTGTCACATTATAGCAATCAGCCCCAGCATTTT. This encodes CASSELSHYSNQPQHF. The V call is TRBV6-1, the J call TRBJ1-5; D unresolved. Between the trimmed V and J ends, which lost 2 bases and 0 bases, there was a span of 11 bases. This CDR3 region has 16 residues. Germline-derived CDR1 and CDR2 are MNHNS and SASEGT.

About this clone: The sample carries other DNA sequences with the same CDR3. The CDR3 protein is CASSLAGAGNTIYF. The CDR3 nucleotides are TGCGCCAGCAGCTTGGCGGGGGCGGGAAACACCATATATTTT. The genes are TRBV5-1 and TRBJ1-3; the D gene is possibly TRBD1 (6 bases). Trimming left V 0 bases short and J 4 bases short, with 8 bases between. The CDR3 length is 14 residues. Germline V gene lookup returns CDR1 SGHRS and CDR2 YFSETQ.

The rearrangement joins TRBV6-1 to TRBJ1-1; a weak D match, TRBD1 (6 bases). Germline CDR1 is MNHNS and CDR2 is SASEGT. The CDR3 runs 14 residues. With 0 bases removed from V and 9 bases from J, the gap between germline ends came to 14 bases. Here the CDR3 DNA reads TGTGCCAGCAGTGAAGCGGGTTCGGGGGCGAAAGCTTTCTTT. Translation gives CASSEAGSGAKAFF.

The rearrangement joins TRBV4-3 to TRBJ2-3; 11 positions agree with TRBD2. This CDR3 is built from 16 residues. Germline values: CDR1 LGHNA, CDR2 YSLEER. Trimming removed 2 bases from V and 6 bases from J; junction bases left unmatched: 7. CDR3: CASSQLLAGVLDTQYF. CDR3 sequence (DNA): TGCGCCAGCAGCCAATTACTAGCGGGAGTTTTGGATACGCAGTATTTT.

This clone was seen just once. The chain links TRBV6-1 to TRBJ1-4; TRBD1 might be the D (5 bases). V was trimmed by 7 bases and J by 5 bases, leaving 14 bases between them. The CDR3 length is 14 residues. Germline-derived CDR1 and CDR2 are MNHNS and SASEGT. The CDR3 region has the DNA TGTGCCAGCATCCTAGACAGAAGCAATGAAAAACTGTTTTTT. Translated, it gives CASILDRSNEKLFF.

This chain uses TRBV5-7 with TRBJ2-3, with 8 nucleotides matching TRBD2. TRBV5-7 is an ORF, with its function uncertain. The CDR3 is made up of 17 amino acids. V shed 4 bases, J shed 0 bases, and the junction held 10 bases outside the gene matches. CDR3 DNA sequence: TGTGCCAGCAGCGCCTCCGGGACTAGTACTAGCACAGATACGCAGTATTTT. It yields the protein CASSASGTSTSTDTQYF.

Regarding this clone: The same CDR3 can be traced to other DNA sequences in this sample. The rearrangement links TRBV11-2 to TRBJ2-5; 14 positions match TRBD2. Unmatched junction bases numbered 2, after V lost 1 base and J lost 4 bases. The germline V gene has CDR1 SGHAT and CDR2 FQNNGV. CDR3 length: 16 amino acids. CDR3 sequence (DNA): TGTGCCAGCAGCTTAGTGGGACTAGCGGGAGTAGAGACCCAGTACTTC. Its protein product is CASSLVGLAGVETQYF. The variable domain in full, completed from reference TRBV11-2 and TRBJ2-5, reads EAGVAQSPRYKIIEKRQSVAFWCNPISGHATLYWYQQILGQGPKLLIQFQNNGVVDDSQLPKDRFSAERLKGVDSTLKIQPAKLEDSAVYLCASSLVGLAGVETQYFGPGTRLLVL.

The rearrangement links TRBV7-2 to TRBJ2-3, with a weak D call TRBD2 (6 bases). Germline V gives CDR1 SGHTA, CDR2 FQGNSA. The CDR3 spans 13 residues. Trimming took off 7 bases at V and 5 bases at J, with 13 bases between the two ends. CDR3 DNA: TGTGCCAGCATCCTGTGGGGAGGAGATACGCAGTATTTT. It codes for CASILWGGDTQYF.

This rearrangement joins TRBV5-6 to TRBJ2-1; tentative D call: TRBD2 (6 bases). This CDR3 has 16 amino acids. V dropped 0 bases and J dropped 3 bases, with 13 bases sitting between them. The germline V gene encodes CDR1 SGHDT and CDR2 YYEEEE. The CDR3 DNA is TGTGCCAGCAGCTTGGCTCCGGGGAGGATCTACAATGAGCAGTTCTTC. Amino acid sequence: CASSLAPGRIYNEQFF.

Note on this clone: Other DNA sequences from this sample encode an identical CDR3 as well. The CDR3 coding sequence is TGTGCCAGTAGTATAAACGGATTGAACACTGAAGCTTTCTTT. Protein sequence: CASSINGLNTEAFF. The chain links TRBV19 to TRBJ1-1; D not certain. This CDR3 spans 14 amino acids. Per germline, CDR1 LNHDA and CDR2 SQIVND (reference sequence). Trimming cost V 2 bases and J 0 bases, with 7 bases left between them.

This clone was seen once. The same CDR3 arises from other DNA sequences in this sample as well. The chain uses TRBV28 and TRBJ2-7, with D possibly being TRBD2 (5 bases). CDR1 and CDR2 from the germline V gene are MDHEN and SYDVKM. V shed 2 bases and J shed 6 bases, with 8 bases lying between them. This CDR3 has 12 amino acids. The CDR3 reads CASSLRGREQYF. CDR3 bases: TGTGCCAGCAGTTTACGAGGGCGCGAGCAGTACTTC.

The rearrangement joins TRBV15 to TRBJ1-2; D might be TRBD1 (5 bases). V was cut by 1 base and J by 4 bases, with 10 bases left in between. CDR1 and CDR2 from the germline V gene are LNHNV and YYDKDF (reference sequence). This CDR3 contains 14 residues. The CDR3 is CATSRGGGGYGYTF. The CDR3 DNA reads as TGTGCCACCAGCAGAGGTGGGGGTGGCTATGGCTACACCTTC.

CDR3 sequence: CASSPTQGLGVYNEQFF. The DNA of the CDR3 is TGCGCCAGCAGCCCGACCCAGGGCTTGGGGGTATACAATGAGCAGTTCTTC. The chain joins TRBV5-1 to TRBJ2-1; D tentatively reads TRBD1 or TRBD2 (5 bases each). Germline V CDR1 and CDR2: SGHRS, YFSETQ. V lost 4 bases and J lost 4, with 21 bases in between. This CDR3 comprises 17 residues.

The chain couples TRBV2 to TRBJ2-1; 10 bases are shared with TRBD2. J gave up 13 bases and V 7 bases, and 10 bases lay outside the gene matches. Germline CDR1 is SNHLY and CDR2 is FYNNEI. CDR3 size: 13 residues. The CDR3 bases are TGTGCCAGCACCCTTTTTCTAGCGGGAGAACAGTTCTTC. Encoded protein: CASTLFLAGEQFF.

CDR3 sequence: CASSPTSSTGELFF. CDR3 nucleotide sequence: TGTGCCAGCAGCCCGACTAGCAGCACCGGGGAGCTGTTTTTT. The chain employs TRBV7-7 and TRBJ2-2; 7 positions match TRBD2. CDR1 and CDR2 from the germline V gene are SSHAT and FNYEAQ (reference sequence). The CDR3 loop spans 14 amino acids. Germline trimming cut 5 bases from V and 4 bases from J; bases unmatched to any gene: 4.

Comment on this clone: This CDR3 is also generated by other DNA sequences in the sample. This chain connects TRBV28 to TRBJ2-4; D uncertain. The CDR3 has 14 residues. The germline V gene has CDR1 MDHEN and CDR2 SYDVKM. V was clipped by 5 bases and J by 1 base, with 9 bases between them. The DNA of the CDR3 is TGTGCCAGCAGTCCTGGTGGGGCCAAAAACATTCAGTACTTC. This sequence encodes CASSPGGAKNIQYF.